This TCR beta chain was captured in a study of blood T cells in healthy people across ages. Notes on the study in general: A conclusive naive versus antigen-experienced comparison was prevented by the unsorted PBMCs.

Combining a sample-barcoded 5' primer with a J-beta primer mix, a second PCR ran for about 7 to 11 cycles. Individual samples furnished no less than 2.5 million CDR3-containing paired-end reads apiece. From the 5' RACE reads, TCRdb called clonotypes with MiXCR, one entry per CDR3 protein. The sample has roughly 1.4 million distinct CDR3 sequences; around 55% are singletons. RNA extraction gave at least 5 micrograms of total RNA per sample. Notes on this clonotype: Antigen specificity is unknown.

The CDR3 contains 18 residues. Trimming took 8 bases from V and 0 from J, leaving 25 bases between them. In germline, CDR1 is MNHNS, CDR2 SASEGT. This clonotype originated in a man between 18 and 35 years old in good health. Sequencing was done on a sample of blood. The chain links TRBV6-1 to TRBJ1-1, with D maybe TRBD1 (6 bases). The CDR3 DNA reads TGTGCCAGCGGCCTTAACATAGGGGGGTATATGATGAACACTGAAGCTTTCTTT. It translates to CASGLNIGGYMMNTEAFF.